This T cell receptor (beta chain) was identified during a study of blood T cell repertoires in COVID-19. Germline V gene lookup returns CDR1 LNHDA and CDR2 SQIVND (reference sequence). This CDR3 has 12 residues. The germline V and J ends were trimmed by 7 bases and 3 bases, with 7 bases remaining between them. Profiling relied on immunoSEQ multiplex PCR, and the TCRdb table lists in-frame clones only, not all of them. Of approximately 84,000 clones detected, 85% to 90% appear once; the ten largest clones hold around 1.5%. The sample was peripheral blood. This sequence was found in a human donor with active COVID-19. The donor label of this sample is uncertain. V is TRBV19 and J is TRBJ2-1; D perhaps matches TRBD2 (5 bases). In DNA form, the CDR3 reads TGTGCCAGTATGGGAGTCTACAATGAGCAGTTCTTC. Translation gives CASMGVYNEQFF.